The 25 T cell receptor beta chains reported below all come from one sample, sequenced in a study of blood T cell repertoires in COVID-19. The table came from immunoSEQ multiplex PCR; TCRdb's copy has only in-frame clones and leaves some out. The sample records 220,000 or so clones, around 87% being singletons. The sequenced sample consisted of peripheral blood. The receptors derive from a woman between 50 and 59 years old with COVID-19, enrolled during active disease.

The chain carries TRBV29-1 and TRBJ1-1, with TRBD1 matching over 9 bases. The CDR3 has 13 residues. The V gene's germline CDR1 is SQVTM and CDR2 ANQGSEA. V trimming: 5 bases; J trimming: 1 base; junction bases outside the gene matches: 2. In DNA, the CDR3 is TGCAGCGTTTGGGGACAGGGGAACACTGAAGCTTTCTTT. It yields the protein CSVWGQGNTEAFF.

The chain links TRBV29-1 to TRBJ2-2; 8 nucleotides match TRBD1. The CDR3 sequence is 15 residues long. V lost 2 bases, J lost 4 bases, and 6 bases stayed unmatched. The germline V gene has CDR1 SQVTM and CDR2 ANQGSEA. The CDR3 here is CSVETGGRSTGELFF. The CDR3 DNA sequence: TGCAGCGTTGAAACAGGGGGGCGGAGCACCGGGGAGCTGTTTTTT.

This clone showed up just once. The rearrangement links TRBV2 to TRBJ1-2; 11 bases fit TRBD1. CDR1 and CDR2 from the germline V gene are SNHLY and FYNNEI. Trimming at V came to 5 bases and at J to 3 bases, leaving 2 bases not matched to a gene. The CDR3 totals 14 residues. CDR3 DNA sequence: TGTGCCAGCAGTAGGGACAGGGGGGACTATGGCTACACCTTC. Translated: CASSRDRGDYGYTF.

This clone appeared once. The chain recombines TRBV29-1 with TRBJ2-1, with D uncertain. The germline V and J ends were trimmed by 3 bases and 4 bases, with 13 bases remaining between them. This CDR3 is built from 14 residues. Germline values: CDR1 SQVTM, CDR2 ANQGSEA. The CDR3 DNA follows: TGCAGCGTTGAGGCCCCGCGGATATACAATGAGCAGTTCTTC. It yields the protein CSVEAPRIYNEQFF.

The chain combines TRBV30 with TRBJ1-2, with D possibly TRBD1 on 5 matching bases. Germline-derived CDR1 and CDR2 are GTSNPN and SVGIG (reference sequence). Trimming removed 3 bases from V and 0 bases from J, with 17 bases in between. This CDR3 comprises 16 residues. The CDR3 nucleotides read TGTGCCTGGAGATCCCGCAGGACGGGGGCTAACTATGGCTACACCTTC. Its protein is CAWRSRRTGANYGYTF.

The V call is TRBV3-1 (or the pseudogene TRBV3-2), the J call TRBJ1-1, with 9 bases matching TRBD1. The CDR3 is 17 residues long. With V trimmed by 6 bases and J by 7 bases, 18 bases remained unmatched. Germline V gene lookup returns CDR1 LGHDT and CDR2 YNNKEL (reference sequence). CDR3 region: CASSPGTGLGYRGEAFF. The CDR3 DNA is TGTGCCAGCAGTCCCGGGACAGGGCTTGGGTATCGCGGTGAAGCTTTCTTT.

The J gene is TRBJ1-2, the V gene TRBV5-1, with no clear D. CDR1 is SGHRS, CDR2 YFSETQ, per germline. The CDR3 is 13 residues long. The V end was cut by 4 bases, the J end by 6 bases, with 13 bases between. CDR3 DNA sequence: TGCGCCAGCAGCCCAGGAGGGAATCATGGCTACACCTTC. It is translated as CASSPGGNHGYTF.

This chain links TRBV6-1 with TRBJ2-7; TRBD1 matches 9 bases. There are 15 residues in the CDR3. V shed 3 bases and J 5 bases; nucleotides not matched to a gene: 8. Germline values: CDR1 MNHNS, CDR2 SASEGT. The CDR3 DNA reads TGTGCCAGCAGTGACCCGGGACAGGGCGATGACGAGCAGTACTTC. Protein: CASSDPGQGDDEQYF.

The chain couples TRBV2 to TRBJ2-7; 9 nucleotides align to TRBD1. This CDR3 has 16 amino acids. Germline V gene data show CDR1 as SNHLY and CDR2 as FYNNEI. V shed 6 bases, J shed 5 bases, and the junction held 14 bases outside the gene matches. The CDR3 coding sequence is TGTGCCAGCAGACCCGTACCCGGACAGGGGAGCGACGAGCAGTACTTC. It yields the protein CASRPVPGQGSDEQYF.

The genes are TRBV5-4 and TRBJ1-6; D gene ambiguous. Germline V gene sequence: CDR1 SGHNT, CDR2 YYREEE (reference sequence). The CDR3 covers 14 residues. V shed 1 base and J shed 7 bases, with 9 bases lying between them. The CDR3 region is CASSLLAGNSPLHF. CDR3 in DNA: TGTGCCAGCAGCTTGTTAGCCGGAAATTCACCCCTCCACTTT. Combining the CDR3 with reference TRBV5-4 and TRBJ1-6 gives the whole variable domain ETGVTQSPTHLIKTRGQQVTLRCSSQSGHNTVSWYQQALGQGPQFIFQYYREEENGRGNFPPRFSGLQFPNYSSELNVNALELDDSALYLCASSLLAGNSPLHFGNGTRLTVT.

This clone showed up just once. The gene calls are TRBV19 and TRBJ2-1, with TRBD2 identical over 10 bases. The V gene's germline CDR1 is LNHDA and CDR2 SQIVND (reference sequence). V gave up 5 bases and J gave up 8 bases; unmatched junction bases: 18. The CDR3 length is 18 residues. The CDR3 bases are TGTGCCAGTAGTCCGCGGACTCATAGCGGGGGGCCAGTACATGAGCAGTTCTTC. It yields the protein CASSPRTHSGGPVHEQFF.

The V call is TRBV10-3, the J call TRBJ1-2; a possible D gene is TRBD1 (6 bases). This CDR3 region has 14 residues. V dropped 9 bases and J dropped 4 bases, with 18 bases sitting between them. Germline V gene sequence: CDR1 ENHRY, CDR2 SYGVKD. CDR3 loop: CAINGNTGFYGYTF. The CDR3, as DNA: TGTGCCATAAACGGAAATACAGGGTTCTATGGCTACACCTTC.

The J gene is TRBJ2-3, the V gene TRBV24-1; maybe TRBD1 (5 bases). Germline V gene sequence: CDR1 KGHDR, CDR2 SFDVKD. The CDR3 is made up of 16 amino acids. Trimming removed 1 base at V and 1 base at J, with 11 bases between. The CDR3 DNA is TGTGCCACCAGTGATTTCCAGGGTGCAGGCACAGATACGCAGTATTTT. The encoded protein is CATSDFQGAGTDTQYF.

The chain has TRBV7-2 and TRBJ1-6; 9 bases match TRBD1. The CDR3 covers 14 residues. Per germline, CDR1 SGHTA and CDR2 FQGNSA. V lost 5 bases and J lost 10; bases outside the gene matches: 6. This CDR3 reads CASSGDRDRSPLHF. The CDR3, as DNA: TGTGCCAGCAGCGGGGACAGGGATCGATCACCCCTCCACTTT.

The CDR3 DNA is TGTGCCAGCAGCCGAGGTGGGAGCAATCAGCCCCAGCATTTT. Amino acids: CASSRGGSNQPQHF. The rearrangement links TRBV3-1 (or the pseudogene TRBV3-2) to TRBJ1-5; D not resolved. Trimming took off 4 bases at V and 1 base at J, with 8 bases between the two ends. CDR1 LGHDT and CDR2 YNNKEL come from the germline V gene (reference sequence). The CDR3 totals 14 residues.

The chain is built from TRBV5-1 and TRBJ1-1; possibly TRBD1 for D (6 bases). V was cut by 7 bases and J by 5 bases, with 12 bases left in between. The CDR3 extends over 12 amino acids. Germline CDR1 and CDR2: SGHRS and YFSETQ. The CDR3 loop is CASSADSTEAFF. The CDR3 DNA sequence: TGCGCCAGCTCGGCGGACAGTACTGAAGCTTTCTTT.

The rearrangement joins TRBV2 to TRBJ2-3; a possible D gene is TRBD1 (5 bases). The CDR3 runs to 13 residues. V shed 3 bases and J shed 2 bases, with 6 bases lying between them. Germline loops: CDR1 SNHLY, CDR2 FYNNEI. As DNA, the CDR3 is TGTGCCAGCAGTGACAGGGTCACAGATACGCAGTATTTT. Translated, it gives CASSDRVTDTQYF.

The V gene is TRBV5-5, the J gene TRBJ1-1; tentative D call: TRBD1 (6 bases). V lost 1 base, J lost 6 bases, and 28 bases lay in between. Germline CDR1 SGHKS, CDR2 YYEKEE (reference sequence). The CDR3 consists of 19 residues. The CDR3 DNA follows: TGTGCCAGCAGCTTGCCGGTGGGGAGGGACACGGGGGGCTGGGCTGAAGCTTTCTTT. It yields the protein CASSLPVGRDTGGWAEAFF. The full variable domain, completed using reference TRBV5-5 and TRBJ1-1, is DAGVTQSPTHLIKTRGQQVTLRCSPISGHKSVSWYQQVLGQGPQFIFQYYEKEERGRGNFPDRFSARQFPNYSSELNVNALLLGDSALYLCASSLPVGRDTGGWAEAFFGQGTRLTVV.

This clone was detected only once. A read error may account for a junction end that differs from germline. The chain is built from TRBV19 and TRBJ1-3; D is ambiguous. The CDR3 covers 13 residues. Per germline, CDR1 LNHDA and CDR2 SQIVND (reference sequence). In DNA, the CDR3 is TGTGCCAGTAGCATAGCGTCTGGAAACACCATATATTTT. Encoded protein: CASSIASGNTIYF.

V gene TRBV19 combines with J gene TRBJ1-6, with 10 nucleotides matching TRBD1. Germline lookup yields CDR1 LNHDA and CDR2 SQIVND (reference sequence). The CDR3 is made up of 15 amino acids. J was trimmed by 12 bases and V by 6 bases; bases with no gene match: 11. CDR3 loop: CASSLPGQGLLPLHF. The CDR3, as DNA: TGTGCCAGTAGCCTCCCGGGACAGGGGCTACTACCCCTCCACTTT. Combining the CDR3 with reference TRBV19 and TRBJ1-6 gives the whole variable domain DGGITQSPKYLFRKEGQNVTLSCEQNLNHDAMYWYRQDPGQGLRLIYYSQIVNDFQKGDIAEGYSVSREKKESFPLTVTSAQKNPTAFYLCASSLPGQGLLPLHFGNGTRLTVT.

This clone was observed a handful of times. The genes are TRBV28 and TRBJ1-1; 8 positions agree with TRBD1. The germline V gene encodes CDR1 MDHEN and CDR2 SYDVKM. V shed 6 bases and J 4 bases; nucleotides not matched to a gene: 7. The CDR3 has 14 residues. CDR3 in amino acids: CASSRTGGRTEAFF. The CDR3 DNA reads TGTGCCAGCAGCCGTACAGGGGGACGCACTGAAGCTTTCTTT.

The rearrangement links TRBV10-3 to TRBJ2-7; 9 bases align to TRBD1. V trimming: 4 bases; J trimming: 6 bases; junction bases outside the gene matches: 10. CDR1 and CDR2 (germline): ENHRY, SYGVKD. The CDR3 runs to 15 residues. As DNA, the CDR3 is TGTGCCATCAGTGGGGCCGGGACAGGGATCTCCGAGCAGTACTTC. As protein: CAISGAGTGISEQYF.

The gene calls are TRBV5-1 and TRBJ2-1, with 7 bases identical to TRBD2. The CDR3 totals 15 residues. In germline, CDR1 is SGHRS, CDR2 YFSETQ. Germline trimming cut 0 bases from V and 4 bases from J; bases unmatched to any gene: 4. The CDR3 DNA sequence: TGCGCCAGCAGCTTGGTAGCGGGCATGTACAATGAGCAGTTCTTC. Its translation: CASSLVAGMYNEQFF.

The CDR3 DNA reads TGTGCCTGGAGGGACAGCATGAACACTGAAGCTTTCTTT. Amino acids: CAWRDSMNTEAFF. V gene TRBV30 combines with J gene TRBJ1-1; possible D gene TRBD1, 6 bases. Trimming left V 3 bases short and J 0 bases short, with 8 bases between. The CDR3 covers 13 residues. CDR1 and CDR2 from the germline V gene are GTSNPN and SVGIG (reference sequence).

This chain joins TRBV19 and TRBJ1-2, with 10 bases fitting TRBD1. The CDR3 length is 15 residues. V was clipped by 6 bases and J by 2 bases; unmatched bases: 6. Germline CDR1 LNHDA, CDR2 SQIVND (reference sequence). The CDR3 region has the DNA TGTGCCAGTAGGCCGACGGGACAGGGGAACTATGGCTACACCTTC. Translated: CASRPTGQGNYGYTF.